Below, 7 T cell receptor beta chains from the same sample are listed, as sequenced in a study of early T cells in non-severe SARS-CoV-2 infection. TCRdb ran MiXCR on the 5' RACE reads and lists one entry per CDR3 protein. This table has roughly 35,000 distinct CDR3 sequences, roughly 5% appearing once. Specimen: whole blood. These receptors all come from an adult who was a healthcare worker with PCR-confirmed SARS-CoV-2 infection or an uninfected control (not recorded which).

This clonotype was detected many times. The chain is built from TRBV7-9 and TRBJ1-1; no clear D gene. V was pared by 6 bases and J by 1 base, with 6 bases between. This CDR3 has 12 residues. CDR1 is SEHNR and CDR2 is FQNEAQ in the germline V gene (reference sequence). DNA for the CDR3: TGTGCCAGCAGGCCAGGGAACACTGAAGCTTTCTTT. Its translation is CASRPGNTEAFF.

About this clonotype itself: Its ends do not fully match the called genes, so a read error is possible. This rearrangement joins TRBV9 to TRBJ1-6; possibly TRBD1 for D (5 bases). CDR1 SGDLS and CDR2 YYNGEE come from the germline V gene. There are 12 residues in the CDR3. The CDR3 bases are TGTGCCAGCAGCCCACGACCGGGACTCCCCCTTTTT. Translation: CASSPRPGLPLF.

This clonotype came up many times. The chain couples TRBV24-1 to TRBJ2-1; D is unclear. Trimming removed 0 bases from V and 0 bases from J, with 8 bases in between. CDR3 size: 16 residues. In germline, CDR1 is KGHDR, CDR2 SFDVKD. The CDR3 spells CATSDLEGNSYNEQFF. The CDR3 coding sequence is TGTGCCACCAGTGATTTGGAAGGGAACTCCTACAATGAGCAGTTCTTC.

This clonotype was observed a handful of times. The chain couples TRBV6-2 or TRBV6-3 to TRBJ1-6, with D tentatively TRBD1 (5 bases). Germline values: CDR1 MNHEY, CDR2 SVGEGT. Deletions cut 3 bases from V and 6 bases from J, with 15 bases between. The CDR3 sequence is 16 residues long. The CDR3 nucleotides read TGTGCCAGCAGTTATGCCCAGGGTTTGGGTAATTCACCCCTCCACTTT. It yields the protein CASSYAQGLGNSPLHF.

A few counts support this clonotype. The chain links TRBV18 to TRBJ1-2, with a tentative D call TRBD1 (5 bases). From germline, CDR1 is KGHSH and CDR2 LQKENI. Trimming removed 1 base at V and 0 bases at J, with 9 bases between. This CDR3 region has 15 residues. The CDR3 coding sequence is TGTGCCAGCTCACCACGGGGGGATACTAACTATGGCTACACCTTC. It specifies CASSPRGDTNYGYTF.

The chain joins TRBV11-2 to TRBJ2-5, with D perhaps TRBD1 (6 bases). Trimming pared 3 bases from V and 1 base from J, leaving 15 bases between. The CDR3 has 16 amino acids. Germline V CDR1 and CDR2: SGHAT, FQNNGV. The CDR3 DNA reads as TGTGCCAGCAGCTTCCACGGGACACGGGGCCAAGAGACCCAGTACTTC. Amino acids: CASSFHGTRGQETQYF.

At least ten counts were recorded for this clonotype. This chain joins TRBV3-1 and TRBJ1-2, with TRBD1 identical over 9 bases. The CDR3 spans 15 residues. CDR1 and CDR2 from the germline V gene are LGHDT and YNNKEL (reference sequence). The V segment lost 4 bases and the J segment 3 bases; nucleotides outside the gene matches: 6. Here the CDR3 DNA reads TGTGCCAGCAGCCGCCGGGACAGGGTAGACTATGGCTACACCTTC. It codes for CASSRRDRVDYGYTF.